This T cell receptor (beta chain) comes out of a study of blood T cell repertoires in COVID-19. As handled by the study authors: Amplified reference gene primers provided the basis for estimating nucleated cell counts. Profiling relied on immunoSEQ multiplex PCR, and the TCRdb table lists in-frame clones only, not all of them. V, J and clone size reflect that table, while D and trimming were determined from the DNA. The top ten hold 1.1% of the sample, which has around 300,000 clones, approximately 92% seen once. Input material: PBMCs or T cells enriched from blood (not recorded which). This clonotype was obtained from a woman aged 30 to 39 who had recovered from COVID-19.

The CDR3 nucleotides are TGTGCCAGCAGCGAGGGCCCAATCACTGAAGCTTTCTTT. Translation: CASSEGPITEAFF. V is TRBV11-1 and J is TRBJ1-1; D unresolved. Trimming removed 5 bases at V and 4 bases at J, with 11 bases between. The V gene's germline CDR1 is SGHAT and CDR2 FQDESV (reference sequence). CDR3 length equals 13 residues.